This T cell receptor (beta chain) was retrieved from a study of cytotoxic CD8 clonotypes in ibrutinib-treated CLL. From germline, CDR1 is MGHRA and CDR2 YSYEKL. V lost 4 bases and J 0 bases, leaving 10 bases between the germline ends. This CDR3 has 15 residues. Clones were sequenced by immunoSEQ multiplex PCR, and TCRdb holds only the in-frame ones, with some missing. The sample contains 35,000 to 55,000 clones, 69% of which appear only once. The genes are TRBV4-1 and TRBJ2-1; D is possibly TRBD2 (5 bases). The source was PBMCs, collected after 12 months of ibrutinib treatment. The TCR sequence derives from a human donor with chronic lymphocytic leukemia. CDR3 residues: CASSPRADSYNEQFF. CDR3 nucleotide sequence: TGCGCCAGCAGCCCCAGAGCGGACTCCTACAATGAGCAGTTCTTC.